This record looks at one TCR beta chain sequence and its context. CDR1 and CDR2 (germline): SGDLS, YYNGEE. The CDR3 is 17 residues long. V was clipped by 0 bases and J by 3 bases; unmatched bases: 6. Libraries were prepared by immunoSEQ multiplex PCR; TCRdb keeps only in-frame clonotypes and omits some of them. The sample lists 250,000 to 300,000 clones; around 90% were seen once. The data derive from a study of blood T cell repertoires in COVID-19. V and J are TRBV9 and TRBJ2-1, with 10 bases aligning to TRBD1. The clonotype was recovered from a man aged 50-59 years with acute or convalescent COVID-19. The sequenced sample was peripheral blood. As DNA, the CDR3 is TGTGCCAGCAGCGTAGGAGCAGGGACAGGGGTCTACAATGAGCAGTTCTTC. Translation gives CASSVGAGTGVYNEQFF.